These 5 T cell receptor beta chains were all obtained from the same sample, sequenced in a study of blood T cell repertoires in COVID-19 (dated by TCRdb to the early 2020s). Libraries were built with the immunoSEQ multiplex PCR assay. The table was pulled from immuneACCESS by TCRdb, which kept in-frame rearrangements only. Such tables lose some clones; where checked, under half of the loss comes from unresolved V genes, and the rest has no known cause. The sample records about 76,000 clones, around three quarters of which are singletons. Less than 20% of the sample is held by the ten biggest clonotypes. Sequenced material: peripheral blood. These receptors all come from a human donor in a cohort sampled during active COVID-19.

The genes are TRBV28 and TRBJ1-4, with 8 bases identical to TRBD1. The length of the CDR3 is 14 residues. Germline trimming cut 4 bases from V and 12 bases from J; bases unmatched to any gene: 10. From germline, CDR1 is MDHEN and CDR2 SYDVKM. Written as DNA, the CDR3 is TGTGCCAGCAGTTCCGGGACAGGAAGGAGAGAACTGTTTTTT. Amino acid sequence: CASSSGTGRRELFF.

V is TRBV19 and J is TRBJ2-3; 11 bases are a match to TRBD2. Per germline, CDR1 LNHDA and CDR2 SQIVND (reference sequence). Trimming took 5 bases from V and 0 from J; bases not matched to a gene: 10. CDR3 length: 18 residues. The CDR3 loop reads CASSPVGLAAGSTDTQYF. The CDR3 DNA reads as TGTGCCAGTAGTCCCGTGGGACTAGCGGCCGGCAGCACAGATACGCAGTATTTT. Filled out from reference TRBV19 and TRBJ2-3, the complete variable domain reads DGGITQSPKYLFRKEGQNVTLSCEQNLNHDAMYWYRQDPGQGLRLIYYSQIVNDFQKGDIAEGYSVSREKKESFPLTVTSAQKNPTAFYLCASSPVGLAAGSTDTQYFGPGTRLTVL.

The rearrangement links TRBV29-1 to TRBJ2-3; TRBD2 aligns across 11 bases. The CDR3 contains 17 residues. Germline assignment: CDR1 SQVTM and CDR2 ANQGSEA. V lost 4 bases to trimming and J lost 1 base; unmatched junction nucleotides: 10. The DNA for the CDR3 is TGCAGCGTTGCAGGGACTAGCGGATCCATTGGCACAGATACGCAGTATTTT. It encodes CSVAGTSGSIGTDTQYF.

This chain links TRBV5-1 with TRBJ2-7, with D tentatively TRBD2 (5 bases). The V and J ends lost 2 bases and 6 bases respectively, with 15 bases between them. The CDR3 loop spans 14 amino acids. In germline, CDR1 is SGHRS, CDR2 YFSETQ. CDR3 residues: CASSFDPEVREQYF. CDR3 nucleotide sequence: TGCGCCAGCAGCTTCGATCCGGAGGTTCGCGAGCAGTACTTC.

The genes are TRBV5-1 and TRBJ2-3; 12 bases match TRBD2. V lost 1 base and J lost 5; bases outside the gene matches: 5. The germline V gene encodes CDR1 SGHRS and CDR2 YFSETQ. This CDR3 contains 16 residues. CDR3 in DNA: TGCGCCAGCAGCTTGCCGAGACTAGCGGGAGAAGATACGCAGTATTTT. Translated: CASSLPRLAGEDTQYF.